One and the same sample provided the 22 T cell receptor beta chains below, sequenced in a study of blood T cell repertoires in COVID-19. Sequencing used immunoSEQ multiplex PCR; TCRdb keeps in-frame clones, though not all of them. The table records 140,000 to 150,000 clones, nearly 90% of them present only once. Source material: peripheral blood. Receptors originate from a man between 65 and 85 years old with acute or convalescent COVID-19.

The J gene is TRBJ1-5, the V gene TRBV3-1 (or the pseudogene TRBV3-2), with TRBD1 as a possible D gene (6 bases). Trimming cost V 2 bases and J 7 bases, with 12 bases left between them. CDR3 length: 14 residues. The germline CDR1 and CDR2 sequences are LGHDT and YNNKEL (reference sequence). In nucleotides, the CDR3 is TGTGCCAGCAGCCAATCGACAGGAGCCCAGCCCCAGCATTTT. It yields the protein CASSQSTGAQPQHF.

The chain recombines TRBV5-1 with TRBJ1-2; a possible D gene is TRBD1 (5 bases). The CDR3 is made up of 15 amino acids. CDR1 SGHRS and CDR2 YFSETQ come from the germline V gene. Trimming removed 4 bases from V and 4 bases from J, with 17 bases in between. The CDR3 region is CASSLLPGEVYGYTF. CDR3 nucleotide sequence: TGCGCCAGCAGCCTTCTACCGGGGGAAGTCTATGGCTACACCTTC.

This clone was picked up one time. The CDR3 DNA follows: TGCAGCGGGGAGACTTACAATGAGCAGTTCTTC. Its translation is CSGETYNEQFF. The chain joins TRBV29-1 to TRBJ2-1, with TRBD2 as a possible D gene (5 bases). CDR3 length equals 11 residues. V lost 7 bases, J lost 4 bases, and 8 bases lay in between. The germline V gene encodes CDR1 SQVTM and CDR2 ANQGSEA.

The chain combines TRBV2 with TRBJ2-3; a weak D match, TRBD2 (6 bases). Trimming removed 4 bases at V and 4 bases at J, with 9 bases between. The germline V gene encodes CDR1 SNHLY and CDR2 FYNNEI. The CDR3 totals 13 residues. DNA for the CDR3: TGTGCCAGCAGTGGGGAGGAAGCAGATACGCAGTATTTT. Protein product: CASSGEEADTQYF.

The chain uses TRBV9 and TRBJ1-6; a weak D match, TRBD1 (6 bases). V gave up 4 bases and J gave up 9 bases, with 17 bases separating them. This CDR3 has 15 amino acids. Germline V CDR1 and CDR2: SGDLS, YYNGEE. The CDR3 nucleotides read TGTGCCAGCAGCTCACAGGGAGGGTATGGTTCACCCCTCCACTTT. It is translated as CASSSQGGYGSPLHF.

This clone was seen a single time. This chain joins TRBV3-1 (or the pseudogene TRBV3-2) and TRBJ1-4, with a tentative D call TRBD1 (6 bases). V dropped 8 bases and J dropped 3 bases, with 10 bases sitting between them. This CDR3 has 13 amino acids. CDR1 LGHDT and CDR2 YNNKEL come from the germline V gene (reference sequence). The chain's CDR3 is CASQGFSNEKLFF. CDR3 DNA: TGTGCCAGCCAGGGGTTTTCTAATGAAAAACTGTTTTTT.

The rearrangement links TRBV4-1 to TRBJ2-7; tentatively, D is TRBD2 (6 bases). Germline lookup yields CDR1 MGHRA and CDR2 YSYEKL. V lost 0 bases and J lost 2, with 14 bases in between. The length of the CDR3 is 16 residues. The CDR3 protein is CASSQEWPGVTYEQYF. The CDR3 nucleotides read TGCGCCAGCAGCCAAGAGTGGCCGGGGGTGACCTACGAGCAGTACTTC.

This chain connects TRBV25-1 to TRBJ1-1; 8 bases fit TRBD1. The V gene's germline CDR1 is MGHDK and CDR2 SYGVNS. J gave up 5 bases and V 5 bases, and 10 bases lay outside the gene matches. The CDR3 length is 15 residues. The CDR3 DNA sequence: TGTGCCAGCAGTATCCACAGGGGGGGAATGACTGAAGCTTTCTTT. The encoded protein is CASSIHRGGMTEAFF.

V gene TRBV4-1 combines with J gene TRBJ2-5, with D hard to call. CDR1 MGHRA and CDR2 YSYEKL come from the germline V gene. V was trimmed by 1 base and J by 1 base, leaving 4 bases between them. The CDR3 has 13 amino acids. Here the CDR3 reads CASSQGVQETQYF. CDR3 bases: TGCGCCAGCAGCCAAGGAGTCCAAGAGACCCAGTACTTC.

The chain is built from TRBV19 and TRBJ1-4; 10 bases match TRBD1. Trimming took 7 bases from V and 5 from J; bases not matched to a gene: 7. Per the germline V gene, CDR1 is LNHDA and CDR2 is SQIVND (reference sequence). The CDR3 totals 15 residues. For the CDR3, the DNA is TGTGCCAGTACTTCATTGGGACAGGGGAATGAAAAACTGTTTTTT. Its protein product is CASTSLGQGNEKLFF.

The chain carries TRBV7-8 and TRBJ2-5; 10 nucleotides line up with TRBD1. V shed 5 bases, J shed 5 bases, and the junction held 8 bases outside the gene matches. Looked up from germline, CDR1 is SGHVS and CDR2 is FQNEAQ. There are 15 residues in the CDR3. The DNA for the CDR3 is TGTGCCAGCAGCATCCTGACAGGGGGCAGGGAGACCCAGTACTTC. Encoded protein: CASSILTGGRETQYF.

This chain uses TRBV30 with TRBJ2-7; TRBD1 matches at 8 bases. CDR1 is GTSNPN and CDR2 is SVGIG in the germline V gene (reference sequence). This CDR3 spans 15 amino acids. V was pared by 5 bases and J by 2 bases, with 11 bases of the junction left unmatched. The CDR3 sequence: CAWFPDRGDTYEQYF. For the CDR3, the DNA is TGTGCCTGGTTTCCCGACAGGGGAGATACCTACGAGCAGTACTTC.

The DNA of the CDR3 is TGTGCCAGCAGCTCTAGCGGGAGTGAAAATGAGCAGTTCTTC. This sequence encodes CASSSSGSENEQFF. This chain joins TRBV7-9 and TRBJ2-1; 10 positions agree with TRBD2. This CDR3 spans 14 amino acids. Germline CDR1 and CDR2: SEHNR and FQNEAQ (reference sequence). Trimming removed 4 bases from V and 7 bases from J; junction bases left unmatched: 4.

The CDR3 loop is CASSLVGAGEETQYF. The DNA for the CDR3 is TGTGCCAGCAGTTTGGTTGGGGCGGGAGAAGAGACCCAGTACTTC. This chain links TRBV28 with TRBJ2-5, with 7 bases lining up with TRBD2. CDR3 size: 15 residues. The V gene end was trimmed by 3 bases and the J gene end by 3 bases; junction bases not matched to a gene: 7. Looked up from germline, CDR1 is MDHEN and CDR2 is SYDVKM.

This rearrangement joins TRBV10-3 to TRBJ1-1; D gene uncertain. The germline V and J ends were trimmed by 6 bases and 3 bases, with 11 bases remaining between them. CDR1 is ENHRY and CDR2 is SYGVKD in the germline V gene. The CDR3 has 13 amino acids. The CDR3 coding sequence is TGTGCCATCAGCCCTCGGGGAGACACTGAAGCTTTCTTT. This sequence encodes CAISPRGDTEAFF.

The J gene is TRBJ1-6, the V gene TRBV5-1, with TRBD1 as a possible D gene (6 bases). V dropped 4 bases and J dropped 6 bases, with 11 bases sitting between them. The CDR3 spans 14 residues. Germline CDR1 SGHRS, CDR2 YFSETQ. CDR3 loop: CASSPGHSNSPLHF. The CDR3 DNA reads as TGCGCCAGCAGCCCGGGACACAGTAATTCACCCCTCCACTTT.

The chain employs TRBV5-1 and TRBJ2-7; 10 bases are a match to TRBD2. Per the germline V gene, CDR1 is SGHRS and CDR2 is YFSETQ. The CDR3 consists of 16 residues. The junction had 9 bases not matched to a gene; V was cut back by 1 base and J by 5 bases. Here the CDR3 reads CASSLLLAGLSDEQYF. The CDR3 DNA is TGCGCCAGCAGCTTGTTACTAGCGGGATTAAGCGACGAGCAGTACTTC.

The chain links TRBV7-8 to TRBJ2-3; 10 nucleotides align to TRBD2. V was clipped by 6 bases and J by 2 bases; unmatched bases: 5. CDR1 is SGHVS and CDR2 is FQNEAQ in the germline V gene. There are 15 residues in the CDR3. Written as DNA, the CDR3 is TGTGCCAGCAGTCGGCTAGCGGGGGTCACAGATACGCAGTATTTT. Protein product: CASSRLAGVTDTQYF.

This chain joins TRBV9 and TRBJ2-2; D uncertain. Trimming pared 0 bases from V and 6 bases from J, leaving 9 bases between. Germline V gene lookup returns CDR1 SGDLS and CDR2 YYNGEE. There are 14 residues in the CDR3. The DNA of the CDR3 is TGTGCCAGCAGCGTAGTTAGCTTCCCCGGGGAGCTGTTTTTT. Protein product: CASSVVSFPGELFF.

This chain joins TRBV9 and TRBJ2-1; TRBD2 matches 11 bases. Looked up from germline, CDR1 is SGDLS and CDR2 is YYNGEE. The V segment lost 0 bases and the J segment 7 bases; nucleotides outside the gene matches: 6. The CDR3 sequence is 16 residues long. For the CDR3, the DNA is TGTGCCAGCAGCGTAGCCTTAGCGGGGGGGGAGAATGAGCAGTTCTTC. Translation: CASSVALAGGENEQFF.

The genes are TRBV11-2 and TRBJ1-2, with D possibly matching TRBD1 (6 bases). Trimming left V 5 bases short and J 7 bases short, with 17 bases between. CDR3 length: 14 residues. Germline V gene lookup returns CDR1 SGHAT and CDR2 FQNNGV. The CDR3 coding sequence is TGTGCCAGCAGCCCCGGGAAGGGGGTAGGTGGCTACACCTTC. It yields the protein CASSPGKGVGGYTF.

This sequence joins TRBV28 and TRBJ2-1, with 12 bases matching TRBD2. The CDR3 runs to 16 residues. Germline-derived CDR1 and CDR2 are MDHEN and SYDVKM. V lost 5 bases and J lost 2; bases outside the gene matches: 4. The CDR3 coding sequence is TGTGCCAGCAGTACCCGACTAGCGGGGGCCTACAATGAGCAGTTCTTC. This codes for CASSTRLAGAYNEQFF. The full variable domain, its missing parts supplied by reference TRBV28 and TRBJ2-1, is DVKVTQSSRYLVKRTGEKVFLECVQDMDHENMFWYRQDPGLGLRLIYFSYDVKMKEKGDIPEGYSVSREKKERFSLILESASTNQTSMYLCASSTRLAGAYNEQFFGPGTRLTVL.